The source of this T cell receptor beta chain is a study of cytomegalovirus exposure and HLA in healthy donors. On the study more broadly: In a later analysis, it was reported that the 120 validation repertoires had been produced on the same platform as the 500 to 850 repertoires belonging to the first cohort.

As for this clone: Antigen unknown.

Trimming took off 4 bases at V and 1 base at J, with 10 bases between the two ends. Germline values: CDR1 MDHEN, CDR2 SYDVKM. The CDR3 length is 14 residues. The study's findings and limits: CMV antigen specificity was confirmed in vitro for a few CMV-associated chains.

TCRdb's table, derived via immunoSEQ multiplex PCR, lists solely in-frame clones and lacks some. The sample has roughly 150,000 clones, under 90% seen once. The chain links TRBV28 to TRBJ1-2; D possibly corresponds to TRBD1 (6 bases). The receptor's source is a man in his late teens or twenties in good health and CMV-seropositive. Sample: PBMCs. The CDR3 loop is CASSYRANNYGYTF. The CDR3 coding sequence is TGTGCCAGCAGTTACAGGGCCAATAACTATGGCTACACCTTC.